This T cell receptor beta chain was identified in a study of control samples from healthy donors and cancer patients. Profiling relied on immunoSEQ multiplex PCR, and the TCRdb table lists in-frame clones only, not all of them. The table has around 170,000 clones, around 88% seen once. This sequence originates from a woman aged 25 to 39 in good health. Material: blood.

The CDR3 nucleotides read TGTGCCAGCTCACCACCGAAGGGGGGGCGGTTCGGTGAGCAGTTCTTC. Translation gives CASSPPKGGRFGEQFF. The V call is TRBV18, the J call TRBJ2-1; D possibly corresponds to TRBD2 (7 bases). CDR3 length: 16 residues. CDR1 is KGHSH, CDR2 LQKENI, per germline. Deletions cut 0 bases from V and 9 bases from J, with 18 bases between.